This T cell receptor (beta chain) is from a study of early T cells in non-severe SARS-CoV-2 infection. Study-wide background: Alpha and beta chains were unpaired, from unsorted whole-blood bulk RNA. General observations from the study: The study's VDJdb matching favored anti-spike CD8 responses and missed private and CD4 specificities.

This clonotype has at least ten counts. The antigen is unknown. Germline is not matched at one junction end, which may reflect a read error. Per germline, CDR1 SGHTS and CDR2 YDEGEE. CDR3 size: 15 residues. Researchers tagged individual cDNA molecules with unique molecular identifiers. Each CDR3 protein gets one entry after TCRdb re-called the 5' RACE reads with MiXCR. The repertoire holds 25,000 to 35,000 distinct CDR3 sequences, with roughly 5.4% as singletons. The sample consisted of whole blood. The chain employs TRBV5-8 and TRBJ2-7, with D unclear. The clonotype originates from an adult who was a healthcare worker with PCR-confirmed SARS-CoV-2 infection or an uninfected control (not recorded which). DNA of the CDR3: TGTGCCAGCAGTTTGGTAAAACCCCGAGGCTACGAGCAGTACTTC. Translation: CASSLVKPRGYEQYF.